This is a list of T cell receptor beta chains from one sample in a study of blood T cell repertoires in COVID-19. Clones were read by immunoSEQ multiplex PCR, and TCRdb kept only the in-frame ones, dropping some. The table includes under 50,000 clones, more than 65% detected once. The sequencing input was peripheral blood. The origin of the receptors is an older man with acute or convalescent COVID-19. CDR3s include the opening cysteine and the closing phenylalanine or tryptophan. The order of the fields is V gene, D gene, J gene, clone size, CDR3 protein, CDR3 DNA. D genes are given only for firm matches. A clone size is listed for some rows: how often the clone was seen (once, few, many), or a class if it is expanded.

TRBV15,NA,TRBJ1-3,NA,CATRRTAYSGNTIYF,TGTGCCACCAGGAGGACAGCCTACTCTGGAAACACCATATATTTT
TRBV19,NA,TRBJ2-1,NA,CASSDLGARDEQFF,TGTGCCAGTAGTGACCTGGGGGCGAGAGATGAGCAGTTCTTC
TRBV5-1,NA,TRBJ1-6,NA,CASSLGVPGQNSYPLHF,TGCGCCAGCAGCTTAGGGGTCCCAGGACAGAACTCCTATCCCCTCCACTTT
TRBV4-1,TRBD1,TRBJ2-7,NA,CASSQDGRTGGEYF,TGCGCCAGCAGCCAAGATGGTAGGACAGGGGGCGAGTACTTC
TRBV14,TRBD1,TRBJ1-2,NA,CASSPSRAKGAFLNYGYTF,TGTGCCAGCAGCCCCTCCCGGGCAAAGGGGGCCTTCCTTAACTATGGCTACACCTTC
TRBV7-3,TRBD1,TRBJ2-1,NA,CASSSDRGNNEQFF,TGTGCCAGCAGCTCCGACAGGGGTAACAATGAGCAGTTCTTC
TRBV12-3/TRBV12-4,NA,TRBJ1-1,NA,CASRSMNTEAFF,TGTGCCAGCAGGTCTATGAACACTGAAGCTTTCTTT
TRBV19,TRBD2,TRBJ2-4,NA,CASSIARGDIQYF,TGTGCCAGTAGTATAGCTCGGGGGGACATTCAGTACTTC
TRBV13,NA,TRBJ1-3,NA,CASSLRGSGNTIYF,TGTGCCAGCAGCTTACGAGGCTCTGGAAACACCATATATTTT
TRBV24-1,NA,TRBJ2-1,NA,CATSDLYLAVFPEFF,TGTGCCACCAGTGATTTGTATCTAGCAGTCTTTCCCGAGTTCTTC
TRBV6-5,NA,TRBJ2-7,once,CASSYSPQGKDEQYF,TGTGCCAGCAGTTACTCGCCCCAGGGAAAGGACGAGCAGTACTTC
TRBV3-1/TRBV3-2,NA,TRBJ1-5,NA,CASSQERGNNQPQHF,TGTGCCAGCAGCCAAGAGCGGGGGAACAATCAGCCCCAGCATTTT
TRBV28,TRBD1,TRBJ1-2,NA,CASSGGQGPYGYTF,TGTGCCAGCAGTGGGGGACAGGGCCCCTATGGCTACACCTTC
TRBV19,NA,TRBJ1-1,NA,CASSIPGKNTEAFF,TGTGCCAGTAGTATACCGGGGAAGAACACTGAAGCTTTCTTT
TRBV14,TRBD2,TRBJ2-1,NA,CASSQDGPSGSNNEQFF,TGTGCCAGCAGCCAAGATGGGCCTAGCGGGTCGAACAATGAGCAGTTCTTC
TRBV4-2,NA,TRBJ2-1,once,CASSQDQVGAYNEQFF,TGTGCCAGCAGCCAAGATCAGGTGGGAGCCTACAATGAGCAGTTCTTC
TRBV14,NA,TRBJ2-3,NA,CASSQDLPKGDSDTQYF,TGTGCCAGCAGCCAAGATCTCCCCAAGGGGGATTCAGATACGCAGTATTTT
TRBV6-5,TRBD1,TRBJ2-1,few,CASRTQGARNEQFF,TGTGCCAGCAGAACTCAGGGGGCGCGTAATGAGCAGTTCTTC
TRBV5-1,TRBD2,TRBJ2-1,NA,CASSIRAGAVYNEQFF,TGCGCCAGCAGCATAAGAGCGGGAGCGGTATACAATGAGCAGTTCTTC
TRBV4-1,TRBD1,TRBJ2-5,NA,CASSPSTTGVQETQYF,TGCGCCAGCAGCCCTTCTACTACAGGGGTACAAGAGACCCAGTACTTC
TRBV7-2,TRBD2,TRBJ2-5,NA,CASSLIRSSGRSGRETQYF,TGTGCCAGCAGCTTAATCCGGTCTAGCGGGAGGTCTGGTCGTGAGACCCAGTACTTC
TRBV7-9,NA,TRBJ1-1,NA,CASSFGNVADTEAFF,TGTGCCAGCAGCTTTGGTAATGTAGCGGACACTGAAGCTTTCTTT
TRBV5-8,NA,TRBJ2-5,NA,CASSPLRSRGETQYF,TGTGCCAGCAGCCCCTTACGGAGCAGGGGAGAGACCCAGTACTTC
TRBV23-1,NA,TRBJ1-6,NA,CASSNLQGCNSPLHF,TGCGCCAGCAGTAATTTACAGGGATGCAATTCACCCCTCCACTTT
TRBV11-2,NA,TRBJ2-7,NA,CASSLEGLTFNEQYF,TGTGCCAGCAGCTTAGAGGGACTTACCTTTAACGAGCAGTACTTC
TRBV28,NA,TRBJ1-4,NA,CASSRGDFNEKLFF,TGTGCCAGCAGTCGCGGGGACTTTAATGAAAAACTGTTTTTT
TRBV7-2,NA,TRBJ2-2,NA,CASPGEPGSNTGELFF,TGTGCCAGCCCTGGGGAGCCGGGCTCCAACACCGGGGAGCTGTTTTTT